This T cell receptor (beta chain) came from a study of PD-1 blockade in classical Hodgkin lymphoma. Patients all relapsed after autologous stem cell transplantation, and there was variation in brentuximab vedotin exposure. Trimming at V came to 5 bases and at J to 11 bases, leaving 7 bases not matched to a gene. Germline CDR1 and CDR2: MNHEY and SVGAGI. This CDR3 has 12 residues. Measured with immunoSEQ multiplex PCR; TCRdb has only the in-frame clones, and not every one. The table has about 12,000 clones, roughly 85% seen once; the top ten hold under 40%. This clone occurred once. Source: peripheral blood mononuclear cells (PBMCs), taken at baseline. The TCR originated in a human donor with classical Hodgkin lymphoma. V gene TRBV6-5 combines with J gene TRBJ1-1; 8 bases agree with TRBD1. CDR3 region: CASSHRQGWAFF. In DNA, the CDR3 is TGTGCCAGCAGTCACCGACAGGGGTGGGCTTTCTTT.